Listed below are T cell receptor beta chains from one sample, sequenced in a study of blood T cell repertoires in COVID-19. Clones were read by immunoSEQ multiplex PCR, and TCRdb kept only the in-frame ones, dropping some. This table has over 120,000 clones, roughly 80% appearing once. The sample was peripheral blood. These receptors originate from a woman aged 45-60 years with active or convalescent COVID-19. Both conserved end residues are part of each CDR3. The size entry is marked missing in some rows and otherwise reads once, few, many or a size class.

clone size: once
V gene: TRBV7-9
CDR3 protein: CASSLARTGMNTEAFF

clone size: -
V gene: TRBV7-2
CDR3 protein: CASSLAGPSGWAQHF

clone size: -
V gene: TRBV5-1
CDR3 protein: CASSLRTGDTGELFF

clone size: -
V gene: TRBV5-1
CDR3 protein: CASSLDPPDTEAFF

clone size: -
V gene: TRBV5-1
CDR3 protein: CASSSATRGRTDTQYF

clone size: few
V gene: TRBV19
CDR3 protein: CASSVDRRAYEQYF

clone size: -
V gene: TRBV7-8
CDR3 protein: CASSLGFLRDRDHEAFF

clone size: -
V gene: TRBV28
CDR3 protein: CASKLGRLLPQHF

clone size: -
V gene: TRBV5-5
CDR3 protein: CASSLGTSSPSEQFF

clone size: few
V gene: TRBV7-2
CDR3 protein: CASSLDTGTIFENDQPQHF

clone size: many
V gene: TRBV7-2
CDR3 protein: CASSLDTGQGNSPLHF

clone size: -
V gene: TRBV6-5
CDR3 protein: CASSYSRELGQEQFF

clone size: -
V gene: TRBV7-2
CDR3 protein: CASSQVGTGNQPQHF

clone size: -
V gene: TRBV10-2
CDR3 protein: CASRGVAGSYEQYF

clone size: -
V gene: TRBV7-9
CDR3 protein: CASSPRDRQNTEAFF

clone size: -
V gene: TRBV5-8
CDR3 protein: CASSLAGGQPQHF

clone size: -
V gene: TRBV24-1
CDR3 protein: CATSGTGRESTDTQYF

clone size: -
V gene: TRBV19
CDR3 protein: CASSTGQGWTEAFF

clone size: -
V gene: TRBV6-2/TRBV6-3
CDR3 protein: CASSRRDTGEQFF

clone size: few
V gene: TRBV7-9
CDR3 protein: CASSLADRGHYNEQFF

clone size: -
V gene: TRBV27
CDR3 protein: CASSPGLARRGNEQFF

clone size: -
V gene: TRBV7-8
CDR3 protein: CASSLRDNERGEQFF

clone size: -
V gene: TRBV19
CDR3 protein: CASSTRSGAAYEQYF

clone size: -
V gene: TRBV6-2/TRBV6-3
CDR3 protein: CASSYTRGTGAEAFF

clone size: few
V gene: TRBV7-2
CDR3 protein: CASNPQGAQYGYTF

clone size: -
V gene: TRBV6-2/TRBV6-3
CDR3 protein: CASSHLTGPSTEAFF

clone size: -
V gene: TRBV5-1
CDR3 protein: CASSLTGIRLSPLHF

clone size: -
V gene: TRBV7-2
CDR3 protein: CASSSDRGGTEAFF

clone size: -
V gene: TRBV5-6
CDR3 protein: CASSLGQGAYGYTF